This T cell receptor (beta chain) was obtained from a study of blood T cell repertoires in COVID-19 (dated by TCRdb to 2020 to 2021). Looking at the study overall: The collaborator samples originated in the United States, Italy and Spain and spanned the acute and convalescent phases of COVID-19. The material from the prospective study consisted of cDNA or gDNA derived from T cells, B-cell-depleted T cells, or PBMCs. Deeply sampled blood TCRbeta repertoires from subjects exposed to, actively infected with, or recovered from COVID-19 were included in the dataset. The repertoires were made available in a free public database intended to serve as a resource for research on the immune response to SARS-CoV-2. The samples were drawn from the first 160 participants of the ongoing ImmuneRACE study and from 1,200 or so subjects provided by 6 global collaborators. A de-identified subject ID, COVID-19 status, age in years and sex were almost always included in the sample metadata. HLA class I and class II types, where available, came from metadata supplied by the sample provider rather than from assay-based typing.

This clone showed up just once. The specificity of this receptor is unknown. No per-base quality is available; no much larger clone lies one base away. TCRbeta CDR3 regions were amplified from genomic DNA by means of the immunoSEQ Assay, a bias-controlled multiplex PCR. The original methods were these. The number of nucleated cells in each sample was estimated from the amplification of reference gene primers within the assay. Sequence reads were collapsed and filtered to measure the absolute abundance of every unique TCRbeta CDR3 rearrangement. Productive Simpson clonality was computed per sample as the square root of Simpson's diversity index over productive rearrangements. TCRdb re-hosts the immuneACCESS table, in-frame sequences only. Its copies lack some clones; in the studies checked, an unresolved V gene accounts for under half of them, and the cause for the rest is not known. Clone size and V and J calls were adopted from that table, with D and trimming inferred from the DNA. This sample comprises roughly 100,000 clones, 84% of them detected only once. Together, the top ten hold around 2% of the sample.

Each collaborating institution followed its own protocols to collect whole blood in K2EDTA tubes. For TCRbeta analysis, collaborators shipped samples in one of three forms: frozen whole blood, isolated PBMCs, or DNA extracted from either of those sample types. Study-wide findings and limitations: Clinical and demographic metadata were provided uncurated, with the amount varying by source and participant.

Sequencing input: peripheral blood. The sequence was obtained from a man aged 65 to 79 with active or convalescent COVID-19.

CDR3 sequence: CASSLAGQKGTGELFF. The DNA reads as follows: TGTGCCAGCAGCTTAGCTGGCCAGAAGGGGACCGGGGAGCTGTTTTTT. The receptor chain draws on TRBV7-9 and TRBJ2-2; the best D guess is TRBD1, with 5 bases matching. Counted from cysteine to phenylalanine, this CDR3 has 16 amino acids. Only CDR3 DNA remains: 48 bases, in frame from the first base. CDR1 SEHNR and CDR2 FQNEAQ were looked up in the germline V gene (reference sequence). V is cut by 0 bases and J by 5 bases, and the space between the germline ends is 13 bases. This CDR3, with the reference TRBV7-9 and TRBJ2-2 proteins standing in past its ends, gives the full variable domain DTGVSQNPRHKITKRGQNVTFRCDPISEHNRLYWYRQTLGQGPEFLTYFQNEAQLEKSRLLSDRFSAERPKGSFSTLEIQRTEQGDSAMYLCASSLAGQKGTGELFFGEGSRLTVL.